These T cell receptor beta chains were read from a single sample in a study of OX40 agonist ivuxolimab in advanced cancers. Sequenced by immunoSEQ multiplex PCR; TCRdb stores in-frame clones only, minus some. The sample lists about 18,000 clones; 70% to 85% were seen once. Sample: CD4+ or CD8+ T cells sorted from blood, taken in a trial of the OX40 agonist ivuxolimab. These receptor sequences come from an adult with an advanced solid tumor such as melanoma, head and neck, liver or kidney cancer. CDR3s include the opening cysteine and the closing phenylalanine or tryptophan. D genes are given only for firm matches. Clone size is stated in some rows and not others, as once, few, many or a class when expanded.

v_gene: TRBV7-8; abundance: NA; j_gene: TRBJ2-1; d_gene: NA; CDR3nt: TGTGCCAGCAGCTTATTAGAAAGCTCCTACAATGAGCAGTTCTTC; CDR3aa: CASSLLESSYNEQFF
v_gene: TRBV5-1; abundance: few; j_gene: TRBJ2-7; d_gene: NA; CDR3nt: TGCGCCAGCAGCTCAGGTGGTAACTCCTACGAGCAGTACTTC; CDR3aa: CASSSGGNSYEQYF
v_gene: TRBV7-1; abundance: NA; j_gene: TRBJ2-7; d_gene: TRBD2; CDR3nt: TGTGCCAGCAGCTTAGCGGGAGGGTACTACGAGCAGTACTTC; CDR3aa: CASSLAGGYYEQYF
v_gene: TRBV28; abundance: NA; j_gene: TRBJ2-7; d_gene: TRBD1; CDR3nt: TGTGCCAGCAAAGAGACAGGGGCGGTAGAGCAGTACTTC; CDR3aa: CASKETGAVEQYF
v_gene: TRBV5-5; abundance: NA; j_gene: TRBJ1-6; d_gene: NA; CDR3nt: TGTGCCAGCAGCGGGATGTACGGGGATGGTGGTTCACCCCTCCACTTT; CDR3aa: CASSGMYGDGGSPLHF
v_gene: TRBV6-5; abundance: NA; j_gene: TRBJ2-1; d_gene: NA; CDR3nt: TGTGCCAGCAGTTACTCCGGGCCGGGGACCAGTGAGCAGTTCTTC; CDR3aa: CASSYSGPGTSEQFF
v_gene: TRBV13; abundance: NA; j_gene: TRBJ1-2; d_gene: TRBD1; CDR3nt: TGTGCCAGCAGCTTAGGGCGGGCAACAGGGGACATGTATGGCTACACCTTC; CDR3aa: CASSLGRATGDMYGYTF
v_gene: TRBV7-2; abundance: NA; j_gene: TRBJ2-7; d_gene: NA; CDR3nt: TGTGCCAGCAGCTTAGGGGGGGGAGGGGGGCCTCGCCCCTACGAGCAGTACTTC; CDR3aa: CASSLGGGGGPRPYEQYF
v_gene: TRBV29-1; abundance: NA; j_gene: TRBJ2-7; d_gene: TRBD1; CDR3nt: TGCAGCGTTGAACTCCGGGACAGCTCCTACGAGCAGTACTTC; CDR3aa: CSVELRDSSYEQYF
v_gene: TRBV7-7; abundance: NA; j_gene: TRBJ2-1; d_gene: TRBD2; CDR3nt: TGTGCTAGCAGCTTAGAGCCCACTAGCGGTTCCTACAATGAGCAGTTCTTC; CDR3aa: CASSLEPTSGSYNEQFF
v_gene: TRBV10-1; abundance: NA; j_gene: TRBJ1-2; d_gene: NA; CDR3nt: TGCGCCAGCAGTGAGTCGGGAGTTCGCGGCTACACCTTC; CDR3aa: CASSESGVRGYTF
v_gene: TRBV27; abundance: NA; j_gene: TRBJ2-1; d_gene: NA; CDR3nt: TGTGCCAGCAGTTTCGGCAGATACAATGAGCAGTTCTTC; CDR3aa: CASSFGRYNEQFF
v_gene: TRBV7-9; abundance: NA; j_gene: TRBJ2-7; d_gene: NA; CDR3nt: TGTGCCAGCAGCCCTAGGGAAATTTCAACCTACGAGCAGTACTTC; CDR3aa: CASSPREISTYEQYF
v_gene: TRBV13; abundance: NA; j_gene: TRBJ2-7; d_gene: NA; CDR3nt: TGTGCCAGCAGCTTAGAAGGGGCACCCTCTCGGTACGAGCAGTACTTC; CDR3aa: CASSLEGAPSRYEQYF
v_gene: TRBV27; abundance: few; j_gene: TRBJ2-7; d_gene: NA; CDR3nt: TGTGCCAGCAGTGGTAGTGATTGGGGGTTGGGGGAGCAGTACTTC; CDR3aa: CASSGSDWGLGEQYF
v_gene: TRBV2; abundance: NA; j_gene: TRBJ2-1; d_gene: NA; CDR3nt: TGTGCCAGCAGTGAAGGCCCCTCCTACAATGAGCAGTTCTTC; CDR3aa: CASSEGPSYNEQFF
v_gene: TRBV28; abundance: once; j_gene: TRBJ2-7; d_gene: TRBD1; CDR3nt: TGTGCCAGCAGTTTCCGGGACAGGGACGAGCAGTACTTC; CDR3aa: CASSFRDRDEQYF
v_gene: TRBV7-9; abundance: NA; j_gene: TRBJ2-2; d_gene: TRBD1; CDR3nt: TGTGCCAGCAGCCCATGGACAGGAAACACCGGGGAGCTGTTTTTT; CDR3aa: CASSPWTGNTGELFF
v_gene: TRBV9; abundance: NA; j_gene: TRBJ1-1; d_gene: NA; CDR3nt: TGTGCCAGCAGCCCCCGGAGTGGGGTGGTTACTGAAGCTTTCTTT; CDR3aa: CASSPRSGVVTEAFF
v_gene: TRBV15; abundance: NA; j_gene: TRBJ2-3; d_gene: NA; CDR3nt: TGTGCCACCAGCAGAGGTGGGCAGGCAGATACGCAGTATTTT; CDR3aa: CATSRGGQADTQYF
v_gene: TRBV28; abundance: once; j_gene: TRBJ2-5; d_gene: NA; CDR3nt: TGTGCCAGCAGTTTATCTGAGACCCAGTACTTC; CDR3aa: CASSLSETQYF
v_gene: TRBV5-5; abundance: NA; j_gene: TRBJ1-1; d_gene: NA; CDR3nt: TGTGCCAGCAGCCTTGGGGACGCCACTGAAGCTTTCTTT; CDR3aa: CASSLGDATEAFF
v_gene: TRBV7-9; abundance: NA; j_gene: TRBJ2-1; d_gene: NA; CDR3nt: TGTGCCAGCAGCCCGCCTGGGAGAGCCGATGAGCAGTTCTTC; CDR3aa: CASSPPGRADEQFF
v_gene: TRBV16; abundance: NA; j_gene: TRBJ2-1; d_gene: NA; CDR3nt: TGTGCCAGCAGCCAAGCAGGTAACAATGAGCAGTTCTTC; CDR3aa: CASSQAGNNEQFF
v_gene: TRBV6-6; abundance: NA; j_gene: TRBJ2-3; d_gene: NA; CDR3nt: TGTGCCAGCAGCACAGATACGCAGTATTTT; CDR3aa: CASSTDTQYF
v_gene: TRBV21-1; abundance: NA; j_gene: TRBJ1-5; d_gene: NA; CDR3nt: TGTGCCAGCAGCAAAGAGGCAGAGGCCAATCAGCCCCAGCATTTT; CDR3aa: CASSKEAEANQPQHF
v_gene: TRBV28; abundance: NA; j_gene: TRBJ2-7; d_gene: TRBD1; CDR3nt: TGTGCCAGCAGTCAAACGACAGGGGTCCCTTACGAGCAGTACTTC; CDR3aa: CASSQTTGVPYEQYF
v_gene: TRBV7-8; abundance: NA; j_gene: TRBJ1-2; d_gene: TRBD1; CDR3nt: TGTGCCAGCAGCTTAGGGGACAGGGCGGGCTACACCTTC; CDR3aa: CASSLGDRAGYTF
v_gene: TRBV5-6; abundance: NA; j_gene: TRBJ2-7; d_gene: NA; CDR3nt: TGTGCCAGCTATACCGGGACCCCCTACGAGCAGTACTTC; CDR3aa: CASYTGTPYEQYF
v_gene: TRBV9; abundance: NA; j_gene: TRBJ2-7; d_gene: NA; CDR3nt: TGTGCCAGCAGCCCAGGGCTCAACGAGCAGTACTTC; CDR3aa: CASSPGLNEQYF
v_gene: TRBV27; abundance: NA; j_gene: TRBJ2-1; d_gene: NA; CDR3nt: TGTGCCAGCAGGGAGCAGATTGGCCTGCAGTTCTTC; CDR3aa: CASREQIGLQFF
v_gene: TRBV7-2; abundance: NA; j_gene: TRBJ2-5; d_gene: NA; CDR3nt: TGTGCCAGCAGCTTAGTTACTAGCCAAGAGACCCAGTACTTC; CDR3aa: CASSLVTSQETQYF
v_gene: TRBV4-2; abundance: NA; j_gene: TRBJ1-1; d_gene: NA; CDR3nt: TGTGCCAGCAGCCAAGATCGAGGGACTGAAGCTTTCTTT; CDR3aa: CASSQDRGTEAFF
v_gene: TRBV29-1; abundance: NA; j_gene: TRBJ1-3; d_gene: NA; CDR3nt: TGCAGCGTTAAAGGACGGCTAATCTCTGGAAACACCATATATTTT; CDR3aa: CSVKGRLISGNTIYF
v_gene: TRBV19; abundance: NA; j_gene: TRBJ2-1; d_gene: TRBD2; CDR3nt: TGTGCCAGTAGTATTTCTAGCGGGAGTGGGTGGAATGAGCAGTTCTTC; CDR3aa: CASSISSGSGWNEQFF
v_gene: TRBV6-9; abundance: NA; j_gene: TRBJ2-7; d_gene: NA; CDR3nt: TGTGCCAGCAGTGAAGAAGGCAGTTGGGGGATCTACGAGCAGTACTTC; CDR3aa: CASSEEGSWGIYEQYF
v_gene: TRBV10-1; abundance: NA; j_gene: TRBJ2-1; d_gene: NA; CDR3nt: TGCGCCAGCCATGGGGATGGTGAGCAGTTCTTC; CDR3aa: CASHGDGEQFF
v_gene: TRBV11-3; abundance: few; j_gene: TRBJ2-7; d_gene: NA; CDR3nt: TGTGCCAGCAGCTTAGGAGGGGGCGAGCAGTACTTC; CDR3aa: CASSLGGGEQYF
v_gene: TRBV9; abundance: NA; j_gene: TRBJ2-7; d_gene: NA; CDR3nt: TGTGCCAGCAGCGTAGGGGATAGCTTTAACGAGCAGTACTTC; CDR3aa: CASSVGDSFNEQYF
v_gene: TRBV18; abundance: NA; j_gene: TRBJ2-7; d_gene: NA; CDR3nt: TGTGCCAGCTCACCATCTCGGGACACCGGGCTTTACTTC; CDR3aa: CASSPSRDTGLYF
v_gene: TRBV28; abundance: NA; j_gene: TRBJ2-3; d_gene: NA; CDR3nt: TGTGCCAGCAGTTTATGGCGGAGCTCCACAGATACGCAGTATTTT; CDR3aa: CASSLWRSSTDTQYF
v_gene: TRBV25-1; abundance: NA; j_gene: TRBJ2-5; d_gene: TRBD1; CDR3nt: TGTGCCAGCACCGGACAGGGGGAGACCCAGTACTTC; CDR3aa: CASTGQGETQYF
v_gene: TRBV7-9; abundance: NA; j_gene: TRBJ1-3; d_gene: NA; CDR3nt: TGTGCCAGCAGCTTAACTGGAAACACCATATATTTT; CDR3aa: CASSLTGNTIYF
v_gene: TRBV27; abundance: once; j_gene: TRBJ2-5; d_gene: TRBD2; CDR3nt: TGTGCCAGCAGTTCCGTAGCGGGAGTTGAGACCCAGTACTTC; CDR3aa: CASSSVAGVETQYF
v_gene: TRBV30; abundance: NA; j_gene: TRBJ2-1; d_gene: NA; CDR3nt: TGTGCCTGGAGTGTATCGGCGGGGTACAATGAGCAGTTCTTC; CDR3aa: CAWSVSAGYNEQFF